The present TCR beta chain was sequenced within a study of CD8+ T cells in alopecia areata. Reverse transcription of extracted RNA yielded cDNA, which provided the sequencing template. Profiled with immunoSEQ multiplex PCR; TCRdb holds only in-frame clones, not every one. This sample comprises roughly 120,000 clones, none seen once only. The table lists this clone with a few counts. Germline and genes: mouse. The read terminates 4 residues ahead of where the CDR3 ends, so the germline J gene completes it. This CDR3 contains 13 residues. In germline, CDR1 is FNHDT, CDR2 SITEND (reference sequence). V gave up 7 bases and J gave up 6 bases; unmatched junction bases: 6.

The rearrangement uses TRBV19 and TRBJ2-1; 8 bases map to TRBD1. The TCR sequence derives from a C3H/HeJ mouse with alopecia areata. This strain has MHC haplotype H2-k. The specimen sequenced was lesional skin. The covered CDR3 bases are TGTGCCAGCGCCCAGGGGGCAGGTGCT. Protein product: CASAQGAGA. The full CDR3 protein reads CASAQGAGAEQFF.